This T cell receptor (beta chain) was obtained from a study of CD8 T cells in Susac syndrome. Study outcomes and limitations: The number of individuals included in the study's TCR sequencing and HLA analysis was acknowledged as relatively small.

The RNA, roughly 0.5 to 1 ug, was put through reverse transcription using random hexamers. Each CDR3 protein is one row after TCRdb ran MiXCR on the immunoSEQ multiplex PCR reads. Among some 120,000 distinct CDR3 sequences listed, 85% to 95% were seen once. In the case of this clonotype: Its antigen is currently unknown. A read error may produce the germline difference seen at one junction end.

CDR1 is KGHSH, CDR2 LQKENI, per germline. The CDR3 runs to 20 residues. This TCR derives from a human donor with multiple sclerosis. Sequenced material: CD8+ T cells from PBMCs. The chain is built from TRBV18 and TRBJ1-5; the match to TRBD1 covers 12 bases. CDR3 DNA: TGTGCCAGCTCCCCACAGGTCGGGACAGGGGGCCGGTTTTGGGATCAGCCCCAGCATTTT. It specifies CASSPQVGTGGRFWDQPQHF. Together with reference TRBV18 and TRBJ1-5, the CDR3 gives the full variable domain: NAGVMQNPRHLVRRRGQEARLRCSPMKGHSHVYWYRQLPEEGLKFMVYLQKENIIDESGMPKERFSAEFPKEGPSILRIQQVVRGDSAAYFCASSPQVGTGGRFWDQPQHFGDGTRLSIL.